A selection of T cell receptor beta chains follows, all from one sample in a study of vaccination and CD4 T cells after COVID-19. From the PCR reads, TCRdb called clonotypes with MiXCR, one entry per CDR3 protein. The profile shows some 11,000 distinct CDR3 sequences, 20% to 25% of them singletons. Their antigens remain unidentified. Specimen: CD4+ T cells from blood, cultured in vitro, collected before SARS-CoV-2 vaccination. The receptors originated from a human donor who received a COVID-19 vaccine. CDR3s include the opening cysteine and the closing phenylalanine or tryptophan. A D gene is named only where the DNA matches it firmly. Some rows have no size entry. The others give once, few or many, or a class for an expanded clone.

V,J,size,D,DNA,CDR3
TRBV27,TRBJ2-3,-,-,TGTGCCAGCAGTTACCAGGGTAGGACAGATACGCAGTATTTT,CASSYQGRTDTQYF
TRBV2,TRBJ1-6,few,-,TGTGCCAGCAGTGATCGGCAGGTGAATTCACCCCTCCACTTT,CASSDRQVNSPLHF
TRBV5-1,TRBJ2-3,-,-,TGCGCCAGCAGGCGGGCCGGAGTGGTGTATACGCAGTATTTT,CASRRAGVVYTQYF
TRBV24-1,TRBJ1-3,-,TRBD1,TGTGCCACCAGTTCAGGACAGGACCACACCATATATTTT,CATSSGQDHTIYF
TRBV6-5,TRBJ2-1,few,-,TGTGCCAGCAGTTACGGGTCGACGATAAATGAGCAGTTCTTC,CASSYGSTINEQFF
TRBV18,TRBJ2-6,few,-,TGTGCCAGCTCACAAGTCGGCCTCCTCATCTCTGGGGCCAACGTCCTGACTTTC,CASSQVGLLISGANVLTF
TRBV6-1,TRBJ2-5,once,-,TGTGCCAGCAGTGAGATACGGGGGATGGAGACCCAGTACTTC,CASSEIRGMETQYF
TRBV2,TRBJ1-1,medium-sized,-,TGTGCCAGCAGTGACCCAGGGAGGGGTACTGAAGCTTTCTTT,CASSDPGRGTEAFF
TRBV24-1,TRBJ1-6,medium-sized,-,TGTGCCACAAAAACAGGGCCCAAAGACTCCTATAATTCACCCCTCCACTTT,CATKTGPKDSYNSPLHF
TRBV24-1,TRBJ2-5,-,TRBD2,TGTGCCACCAGTGATTCTTGGACTAGCCGCCAGTACTTC,CATSDSWTSRQYF
TRBV7-3,TRBJ2-3,few,-,TGTGCCAGCAGCTTAAGGGGACCGATGCAGTATTTT,CASSLRGPMQYF
TRBV20-1,TRBJ1-1,-,-,TGCAGTGCTAGAGATCGTGAACGAGGTGGGGACACTGAAGCTTTCTTT,CSARDRERGGDTEAFF
TRBV20-1,TRBJ2-1,-,-,TGCAGTGCTAGAGATGACGGTCAGGGAGGCGATGAGCAGTTCTTC,CSARDDGQGGDEQFF
TRBV19,TRBJ2-1,-,TRBD2,TGTGCCAGTAGTGCGGAGGCGGGGGGCCTCCGCAATGAGCAGTTCTTC,CASSAEAGGLRNEQFF
TRBV7-9,TRBJ2-7,few,-,TGTGCCAGCAGCCAGCGTTCAGGGGCCTACGAGCAGTACTTC,CASSQRSGAYEQYF
TRBV5-1,TRBJ2-1,-,-,TGCGCCAGCAGCTTGACGGCTTCCTCCTACAATGAGCAGTTCTTC,CASSLTASSYNEQFF
TRBV10-3,TRBJ2-2,-,TRBD1,TGTGCCATCAGGGGACAGGGGACCGGGGAGCTGTTTTTT,CAIRGQGTGELFF
TRBV6-4,TRBJ2-1,-,TRBD2,TGTGCCAGCAGTAGGACTAGCGGGGGGGCCTTGGATGAGCAGTTCTTC,CASSRTSGGALDEQFF
TRBV19,TRBJ1-5,-,-,TGTGCCAGCGGGAAAACTAGCAATCAGCCCCAGCATTTT,CASGKTSNQPQHF
TRBV20-1,TRBJ1-2,few,TRBD1,TGCAGTGCTGGGACAGGGGTCTATGGCTACACCTTC,CSAGTGVYGYTF
TRBV6-5,TRBJ1-6,medium-sized,-,TGTGCCAGCAGCTACTCTTACGAGGGAGACTCACCCCTCCACTTT,CASSYSYEGDSPLHF
TRBV5-1,TRBJ1-1,few,TRBD1,TGCGCCAGCAGCTCTCGACAGGGAAACACTGAAGCTTTCTTT,CASSSRQGNTEAFF
TRBV27,TRBJ1-6,few,-,TGTGCCAGCAGTTTCCTTTTCGGCAGCTCCTATAATTCACCCCTCCACTTT,CASSFLFGSSYNSPLHF
TRBV6-1,TRBJ2-7,few,-,TGTGCCAGCATCAGAAGCGGCATAAAGGTGTCCGAGCAGTACTTC,CASIRSGIKVSEQYF
TRBV6-1,TRBJ1-3,-,-,TGTGCCAGCAGTAAATCCGTGGGGGGTTCTGGAAACACCATATATTTT,CASSKSVGGSGNTIYF
TRBV18,TRBJ2-3,-,TRBD2,TGTGCCAGCTCACCACGTAGCGGGGACACAGATACGCAGTATTTT,CASSPRSGDTDTQYF
TRBV19,TRBJ1-6,few,TRBD1,TGTGCCAGTAAGCAGGGGGCCCACTCACCCCTCCACTTT,CASKQGAHSPLHF
TRBV6-1,TRBJ1-1,few,-,TGTGCCAGCAGCCCGCCCTACAGGGTCACTGAAGCTTTCTTT,CASSPPYRVTEAFF
TRBV5-1,TRBJ2-7,-,-,TGCGCCAGCAGCTTGCGGGGAAGGGTAGGGACGGTACCCTACGAGCAGTACTTC,CASSLRGRVGTVPYEQYF
TRBV30,TRBJ2-3,-,-,TGTGCCTGGAGTGCAAGGGATACGCAGTATTTT,CAWSARDTQYF
TRBV6-1,TRBJ2-2,few,TRBD1,TGTGCCAGCACTAGGACAGGGGGCGCAAACACCGGGGAGCTGTTTTTT,CASTRTGGANTGELFF
TRBV5-4,TRBJ1-1,few,-,TGTGCCAGCAGCTTGGCACAGGGATACACTGAAGCTTTCTTT,CASSLAQGYTEAFF
TRBV7-9,TRBJ2-2,-,-,TGTGCCAGCAGCCGGGGCCGTAATTCCGGGGAGCTGTTTTTT,CASSRGRNSGELFF
TRBV20-1,TRBJ1-2,medium-sized,-,TGCAGTGCTGGGGGCATGACAGGTGATTGGGTGAACGGCTACACCTTC,CSAGGMTGDWVNGYTF
TRBV12-3/TRBV12-4,TRBJ1-2,few,TRBD1,TGTGCCAGCAGCTTCCTTTTTGGGGACAGCTATGGCTACACCTTC,CASSFLFGDSYGYTF
TRBV29-1,TRBJ1-6,-,TRBD1,TGCAGCGCCTCACAGGGGTATAATTCACCCCCCCACTTT,CSASQGYNSPPHF
TRBV20-1,TRBJ1-4,-,TRBD1,TGCAGTGCTAGCAGGGACAGCCGGAATGAAAAACTGTTTTTT,CSASRDSRNEKLFF
TRBV5-1,TRBJ2-7,once,-,TGCGCCAGCAGCCTTATGGACCAGGGGACCGAGCAGTACTTC,CASSLMDQGTEQYF
TRBV7-9,TRBJ2-5,few,TRBD2,TGTGCCAGCAGCACCGGACTAGTGGCCCAGTACTTC,CASSTGLVAQYF
TRBV30,TRBJ1-6,few,TRBD1,TGTGCCTGGAGTGTACTCCGACAGGGCGGACTACCCCTCCACTTT,CAWSVLRQGGLPLHF
TRBV24-1,TRBJ2-7,few,TRBD1,TGTGCCACCAGTGACCCCGGGACAGGCTCTCTCCACGAGCAGTACTTC,CATSDPGTGSLHEQYF
TRBV20-1,TRBJ1-6,medium-sized,-,TGCAGTGCTAGCTGGGCAGGAAATAATAATTCACCCCTCCACTTT,CSASWAGNNNSPLHF
TRBV10-3,TRBJ1-6,-,-,TGTGCCATCAGTGAGTCGTCGGGAGATTCACCCCTCCACTTT,CAISESSGDSPLHF
TRBV4-2,TRBJ1-1,-,-,TGTGCCAGCAGCCAAATTGTCTCGGGAGGGACTGAAGCTTTCTTT,CASSQIVSGGTEAFF
TRBV19,TRBJ1-5,medium-sized,-,TGTGCCAGTAGTATAGCTCAGCAGCCCCAGCATTTT,CASSIAQQPQHF
TRBV2,TRBJ1-1,-,-,TGTGCCAGCAGTTATGAGCGGAACACTGAAGCTTTCTTT,CASSYERNTEAFF
TRBV7-8,TRBJ2-3,few,-,TGTGCCAGCAGCTTAGGTGGGGGCAACACCCGCACAGATACGCAGTATTTT,CASSLGGGNTRTDTQYF
TRBV5-1,TRBJ2-7,few,-,TGCGCCAGCAGCCCTACCACAGGGACTTACGAGCAGTACTTC,CASSPTTGTYEQYF